This entry lists 15 T cell receptor beta chains sequenced from one sample in a study of cytomegalovirus exposure and HLA in healthy donors. This table comes from immunoSEQ multiplex PCR, and its TCRdb copy is limited to in-frame clones, with some not included. The sample consists of around 110,000 clones, about 88% of them appearing once. The specimen was PBMCs. The receptors stem from a woman aged 18 to 35 in good health and CMV-seropositive.

The chain carries TRBV29-1 and TRBJ2-2, with 7 positions matching TRBD1. CDR1 SQVTM and CDR2 ANQGSEA come from the germline V gene. CDR3 length equals 16 residues. V lost 6 bases to trimming and J lost 7 bases; unmatched junction nucleotides: 17. The CDR3 sequence: CSVRATGRFGFGELFF. The CDR3 DNA sequence: TGCAGCGTCCGGGCGACAGGGCGATTCGGATTCGGGGAGCTGTTTTTT.

Concerning this clone itself: A much bigger clone sits one base away, suggesting this may be a read error. This rearrangement joins TRBV7-8 to TRBJ1-1; D is unresolved. V lost 6 bases and J 1 base, leaving 6 bases between the germline ends. CDR3 length: 12 amino acids. The germline V gene has CDR1 SGHVS and CDR2 FQNEAQ. CDR3 DNA: TGTGCCAGCAGTCACAAGAACACTGAAGCTTTCTTT. Protein product: CASSHKNTEAFF.

V gene TRBV7-9 combines with J gene TRBJ1-2; D may be TRBD1 (5 bases). Trimming removed 5 bases at V and 3 bases at J, with 22 bases between. In germline, CDR1 is SEHNR, CDR2 FQNEAQ (reference sequence). The CDR3 consists of 17 residues. CDR3 in DNA: TGTGCCAGCAGCCACAATATAAACAGGATTCACTACTATGGCTACACCTTC. It translates to CASSHNINRIHYYGYTF.

Here the CDR3 DNA reads TGTGCCAGCAGTGACCGAACACAGTGGAATCAGCCCCAGCATTTT. It translates to CASSDRTQWNQPQHF. The chain links TRBV2 to TRBJ1-5, with no clear D. This CDR3 comprises 15 residues. V lost 3 bases and J 4 bases, leaving 13 bases between the germline ends. Germline V gene lookup returns CDR1 SNHLY and CDR2 FYNNEI.

The chain recombines TRBV28 with TRBJ2-4, with a tentative D call TRBD2 (7 bases). There are 15 residues in the CDR3. V was pared by 7 bases and J by 3 bases, with 16 bases between. The V gene's germline CDR1 is MDHEN and CDR2 SYDVKM. CDR3 nucleotide sequence: TGTGCCAGCACCCCGGAGGGGGGGGTCAAAAACATTCAGTACTTC. Translated, it gives CASTPEGGVKNIQYF.

This rearrangement joins TRBV9 to TRBJ2-7, with D perhaps matching TRBD1 (5 bases). CDR3 size: 13 residues. Germline CDR1 and CDR2: SGDLS and YYNGEE. V gave up 2 bases and J gave up 6 bases, with 12 bases separating them. CDR3 protein: CASSVSGAGEQYF. CDR3 in DNA: TGTGCCAGCAGCGTGTCTGGGGCAGGCGAGCAGTACTTC.

The chain is built from TRBV7-8 and TRBJ2-7, with 9 bases identical to TRBD2. J gave up 7 bases and V 1 base, and 8 bases lay outside the gene matches. Germline CDR1 and CDR2: SGHVS and FQNEAQ. The CDR3 has 15 amino acids. The CDR3 DNA reads TGTGCCAGCAGCTTAGGGGTCAGCGGGGGGCCGGAGCAGTACGTC. Translated, it gives CASSLGVSGGPEQYV.

The CDR3: CASSYSTYNEQFF. CDR3 DNA sequence: TGTGCCAGCAGTTACAGTACTTACAATGAGCAGTTCTTC. This chain joins TRBV6-5 and TRBJ2-1; D is ambiguous. The ends were cut back, 2 bases at V and 4 bases at J, with 6 bases in the middle. CDR3 length: 13 residues. Germline CDR1 is MNHEY and CDR2 is SVGAGI.

V gene TRBV25-1 combines with J gene TRBJ1-2; TRBD1 is a possible D gene (5 bases). This CDR3 contains 14 residues. V dropped 5 bases and J dropped 4 bases, with 14 bases sitting between them. Germline loops: CDR1 MGHDK, CDR2 SYGVNS. In nucleotides, the CDR3 is TGTGCCAGCAGTACCCGGGGGGGGACCTATGGCTACACCTTC. Its translation: CASSTRGGTYGYTF.

The chain uses TRBV5-5 and TRBJ2-7; D could derive from TRBD1 or TRBD2 (5 bases each). The CDR3 runs to 14 residues. V was trimmed by 1 base and J by 0 bases, leaving 8 bases between them. CDR1 SGHKS and CDR2 YYEKEE come from the germline V gene (reference sequence). The CDR3 DNA reads TGTGCCAGCAGCTTGAATGGGGGCTCCTACGAGCAGTACGTC. Translation: CASSLNGGSYEQYV.

The chain recombines TRBV9 with TRBJ2-3; unclear D gene. Trimming removed 0 bases from V and 0 bases from J, with 11 bases in between. The CDR3 consists of 16 residues. Germline V gene data show CDR1 as SGDLS and CDR2 as YYNGEE. The CDR3, as DNA: TGTGCCAGCAGCGTAGATAACCCCGGTAGCACAGATACGCAGTATTTT. Amino acid sequence: CASSVDNPGSTDTQYF.

The rearrangement joins TRBV16 to TRBJ1-2; D unresolved. The germline CDR1 and CDR2 sequences are KGHSY and FQNENV. V lost 0 bases and J lost 8, with 16 bases in between. CDR3 length: 15 amino acids. The CDR3 nucleotides are TGTGCCAGCAGCCAATCTTCGCAGGCTTCGACCGGCTACACCTTC. Protein sequence: CASSQSSQASTGYTF.

J is TRBJ2-5 and V is TRBV9; TRBD2 aligns across 9 bases. V was pared by 3 bases and J by 5 bases, with 2 bases of the junction left unmatched. This CDR3 comprises 13 residues. Germline CDR1 SGDLS, CDR2 YYNGEE. This CDR3 reads CASSGGGAETQYF. CDR3 coding DNA: TGTGCCAGCAGCGGCGGGGGGGCGGAGACCCAGTACTTC.

The chain combines TRBV10-3 with TRBJ2-7; 8 bases line up with TRBD2. The CDR3 has 15 residues. J was trimmed by 2 bases and V by 7 bases; bases with no gene match: 10. The germline V gene encodes CDR1 ENHRY and CDR2 SYGVKD. CDR3 region: CAITKSGGGTYEQYV. CDR3 bases: TGTGCCATCACCAAAAGCGGGGGTGGGACCTACGAGCAGTACGTC.

The sample holds a few counts of this clone. The chain couples TRBV7-8 to TRBJ2-7, with D possibly TRBD2 on 6 matching bases. The CDR3 loop spans 14 amino acids. V lost 7 bases, J lost 5 bases, and 18 bases lay in between. CDR1 and CDR2 (germline): SGHVS, FQNEAQ. The CDR3 nucleotides read TGTGCCAGCATCCCCGAGGAGGGGCTAAACGAGCAGTACTTC. It yields the protein CASIPEEGLNEQYF.